The 18 T cell receptor beta chains presented below share a single source sample, sequenced in a study of T cell repertoires in cytomegalovirus infection. From the reads, TCRdb called clonotypes with MiXCR, one entry per CDR3 protein. Among around 770,000 distinct CDR3 sequences, 25% to 30% were seen once, and the ten largest hold roughly 13%. These receptors' antigens are unknown. The specimen was cultured CD8+ T cells from PBMCs, collected from culture after CMV antigen stimulation. The receptors originated from a human donor in good health (CMV status not recorded). Some clones in this sample may be carry-over from other donors' samples.

This clonotype was counted a few times. The J gene is TRBJ2-2, the V gene TRBV12-3 or TRBV12-4; unclear D gene. V was trimmed by 3 bases and J by 3 bases, leaving 20 bases between them. The CDR3 is 18 residues long. This CDR3 reads CASSFILERLGHTGELFF. CDR3 bases: TGTGCCAGCAGTTTCATTCTGGAGCGTTTAGGGCACACCGGGGAGCTGTTTTTT.

The gene calls are TRBV4-1 and TRBJ1-3; 12 bases are shared with TRBD1. Trimming took 5 bases from V and 0 from J; bases not matched to a gene: 8. This CDR3 has 18 residues. Germline assignment: CDR1 MGHRA and CDR2 YSYEKL. The CDR3 reads CASSYRDRGHNSGNTIYF. The CDR3 nucleotides are TGCGCCAGCAGCTACCGGGACAGGGGGCACAACTCTGGAAACACCATATATTTT.

The V call is TRBV4-3, the J call TRBJ2-5; D perhaps matches TRBD2 (6 bases). Germline V gene sequence: CDR1 LGHNA, CDR2 YSLEER. The V gene lost 0 bases and the J gene lost 9 bases, with 14 bases spanning the gap. There are 14 residues in the CDR3. CDR3 sequence reads: CASSQDREVLAQYF. In DNA, the CDR3 is TGCGCCAGCAGCCAAGATAGGGAGGTTTTGGCCCAGTACTTC.

The CDR3 sequence is CASRARQGPMYGYTF. As DNA, the CDR3 is TGTGCCAGCAGGGCCCGACAGGGACCTATGTATGGCTACACCTTC. The chain combines TRBV2 with TRBJ1-2; TRBD1 agrees at 7 bases. Germline CDR1 and CDR2: SNHLY and FYNNEI. The ends lost 6 bases at V and 5 bases at J; junction bases unmatched: 12. The CDR3 runs to 15 residues.

Concerning this clonotype: As the CDR3 is not closed by the conserved phenylalanine or tryptophan, this likely results from a read error. The chain is built from TRBV4-3 and TRBJ1-2, with D uncertain. Germline assignment: CDR1 LGHNA and CDR2 YSLEER. The V gene lost 0 bases and the J gene lost 1 base, with 9 bases spanning the gap. The CDR3 runs to 15 residues. CDR3 nucleotide sequence: TGCGCCAGCAGCCAAGAAGCCAGACTTAACTATGGCTACACCCTC. This encodes CASSQEARLNYGYTL.

This chain uses TRBV19 with TRBJ1-1, with D perhaps TRBD1 (5 bases). Germline CDR1 and CDR2: LNHDA and SQIVND (reference sequence). The CDR3 has 14 amino acids. Trimming took 3 bases from V and 4 from J, leaving 12 bases between them. The CDR3 spells CASSMWDGSTEAFF. The DNA for the CDR3 is TGTGCCAGTAGTATGTGGGACGGAAGCACTGAAGCTTTCTTT.

This clonotype turned up a few times. The gene calls are TRBV24-1 and TRBJ1-1; D is ambiguous. The CDR3 is 12 residues long. Trimming stripped 4 bases from V and 3 bases from J, with 5 bases between. Germline CDR1 KGHDR, CDR2 SFDVKD. This CDR3 reads CATSDRYTEAFF. The CDR3 DNA sequence: TGTGCCACCAGTGACCGGTACACTGAAGCTTTCTTT.

The V and J genes are TRBV27 and TRBJ1-1; D unclear. V was cut by 5 bases and J by 5 bases, with 12 bases left in between. Per germline, CDR1 MNHEY and CDR2 SMNVEV (reference sequence). This CDR3 has 13 amino acids. In nucleotides, the CDR3 is TGTGCCAGCAGTCCGGGAACTTGGACTGAAGCTTTCTTT. Translated: CASSPGTWTEAFF.

Ten or more counts support this clonotype. The gene calls are TRBV7-6 and TRBJ1-2; D not certain. The germline CDR1 and CDR2 sequences are SGHVS and FNYEAQ. There are 15 residues in the CDR3. V lost 1 base, J lost 0 bases, and 9 bases lay in between. CDR3 coding DNA: TGTGCCAGCAGCTTAGAAGGCGGACCTAACTATGGCTACACCTTC. Translated: CASSLEGGPNYGYTF.

The chain uses TRBV14 and TRBJ1-3, with no clear D. From germline, CDR1 is SGHDN and CDR2 FVKESK. The germline V and J ends were trimmed by 4 bases and 0 bases, with 13 bases remaining between them. The CDR3 covers 16 residues. CDR3 nucleotides: TGTGCCAGCAGCCCAGAAGCTAGACTCTCTGGAAACACCATATATTTT. Translating gives CASSPEARLSGNTIYF.

The chain uses TRBV29-1 and TRBJ1-2; 10 positions agree with TRBD1. Trimming cost V 7 bases and J 2 bases; bases outside gene matches: 1. This CDR3 has 12 amino acids. CDR1 and CDR2 (germline): SQVTM, ANQGSEA. The CDR3 region is CSAGQGNYGYTF. DNA for the CDR3: TGCAGCGCGGGACAGGGGAACTATGGCTACACCTTC.

This clonotype was observed a few times. In DNA form, the CDR3 reads TGTGCCAGCAGCCCCTCGGTCCTAAACACTGAAGCTTTCTTT. It codes for CASSPSVLNTEAFF. This sequence joins TRBV7-9 and TRBJ1-1; D is undetermined. The CDR3 is 14 amino acids. The germline V gene encodes CDR1 SEHNR and CDR2 FQNEAQ (reference sequence). The ends were cut back, 5 bases at V and 2 bases at J, with 12 bases in the middle. The full variable domain, completed using reference TRBV7-9 and TRBJ1-1, is DTGVSQNPRHKITKRGQNVTFRCDPISEHNRLYWYRQTLGQGPEFLTYFQNEAQLEKSRLLSDRFSAERPKGSFSTLEIQRTEQGDSAMYLCASSPSVLNTEAFFGQGTRLTVV.

This clonotype was counted between two and nine times. V and J are TRBV6-1 and TRBJ1-6; D perhaps matches TRBD1 (5 bases). From germline, CDR1 is MNHNS and CDR2 SASEGT. This CDR3 has 15 amino acids. Between the trimmed V and J ends, which lost 5 bases and 5 bases, there was a span of 13 bases. CDR3 residues: CASSWHKGDNSPLHF. The CDR3 nucleotides are TGTGCCAGCAGTTGGCATAAAGGGGATAATTCACCCCTCCACTTT.

The J gene is TRBJ2-5, the V gene TRBV7-9; D unclear. Germline CDR1 SEHNR, CDR2 FQNEAQ (reference sequence). Trimming shortened V by 5 bases and J by 5 bases, and 12 bases separated the two germline ends. The CDR3 consists of 13 residues. The CDR3 DNA sequence: TGTGCCAGCAGCCTACAGTGGACGGAGACCCAGTACTTC. Protein sequence: CASSLQWTETQYF.

This clonotype was counted only a few times. The chain uses TRBV7-9 and TRBJ2-5, with D tentatively TRBD1 (5 bases). The germline V gene encodes CDR1 SEHNR and CDR2 FQNEAQ (reference sequence). Trimming cost V 4 bases and J 0 bases, with 15 bases left between them. CDR3 size: 16 residues. The CDR3 DNA is TGTGCCAGCAGCTCCCCCCAGTGGGGCCACCAAGAGACCCAGTACTTC. Translated, it gives CASSSPQWGHQETQYF.

This clonotype was counted only a few times. The chain recombines TRBV6-6 with TRBJ2-1, with 7 bases that match TRBD1. The CDR3 totals 16 residues. CDR1 and CDR2 (germline): MNHNY, SVGAGI (reference sequence). Trimming cost V 2 bases and J 6 bases; bases outside gene matches: 10. CDR3 coding DNA: TGTGCCAGCAGTTACCCGGGACAGCCAGGGGGCAATGAGCAGTTCTTC. Residues: CASSYPGQPGGNEQFF.

The chain joins TRBV6-2 or TRBV6-3 to TRBJ2-5; D possibly corresponds to TRBD2 (5 bases). Trimming removed 2 bases from V and 1 base from J, with 14 bases in between. The CDR3 contains 16 residues. Germline CDR1 and CDR2: MNHEY and SVGEGT. CDR3 sequence (DNA): TGTGCCAGCAGTTACCCCAGGACTGAAAGCCAAGAGACCCAGTACTTC. It yields the protein CASSYPRTESQETQYF.

This clonotype was detected only a few times. The chain couples TRBV27 to TRBJ1-5, with TRBD1 as a possible D gene (6 bases). The length of the CDR3 is 14 residues. CDR1 MNHEY and CDR2 SMNVEV come from the germline V gene (reference sequence). The V end was cut by 7 bases, the J end by 6 bases, with 16 bases between. Written as DNA, the CDR3 is TGTGCCAGCAAGCCCGACAGGTCCGGTCAGCCCCAGCATTTT. Protein product: CASKPDRSGQPQHF.